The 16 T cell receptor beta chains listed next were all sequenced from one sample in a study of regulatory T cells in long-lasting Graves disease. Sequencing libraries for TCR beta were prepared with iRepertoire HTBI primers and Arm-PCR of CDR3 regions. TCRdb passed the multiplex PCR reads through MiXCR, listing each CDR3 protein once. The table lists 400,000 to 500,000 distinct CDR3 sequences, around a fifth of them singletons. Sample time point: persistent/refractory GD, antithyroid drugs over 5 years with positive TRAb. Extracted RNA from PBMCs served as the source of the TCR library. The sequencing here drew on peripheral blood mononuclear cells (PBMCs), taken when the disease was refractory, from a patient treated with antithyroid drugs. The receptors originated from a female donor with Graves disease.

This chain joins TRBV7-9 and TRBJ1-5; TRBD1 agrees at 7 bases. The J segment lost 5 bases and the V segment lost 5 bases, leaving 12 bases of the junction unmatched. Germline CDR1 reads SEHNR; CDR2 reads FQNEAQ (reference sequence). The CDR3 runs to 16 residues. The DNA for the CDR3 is TGTGCCAGCAGCCAAGGAGACAGGGAAATTGATCAGCCCCAGCATTTT. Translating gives CASSQGDREIDQPQHF. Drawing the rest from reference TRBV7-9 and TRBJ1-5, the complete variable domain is DTGVSQNPRHKITKRGQNVTFRCDPISEHNRLYWYRQTLGQGPEFLTYFQNEAQLEKSRLLSDRFSAERPKGSFSTLEIQRTEQGDSAMYLCASSQGDREIDQPQHFGDGTRLSIL.

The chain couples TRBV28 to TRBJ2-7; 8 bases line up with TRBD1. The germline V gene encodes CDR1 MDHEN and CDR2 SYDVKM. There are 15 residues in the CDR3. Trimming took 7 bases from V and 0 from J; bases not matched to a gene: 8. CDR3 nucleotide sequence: TGTGCCAGCACCCTGACAGGGGCCTACTCCTACGAGCAGTACTTC. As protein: CASTLTGAYSYEQYF.

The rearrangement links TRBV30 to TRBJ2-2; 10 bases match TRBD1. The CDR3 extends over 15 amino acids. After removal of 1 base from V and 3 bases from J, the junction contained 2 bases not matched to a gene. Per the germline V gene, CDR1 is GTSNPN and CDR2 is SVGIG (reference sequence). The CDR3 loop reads CAWSGGQGDTGELFF. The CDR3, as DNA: TGTGCCTGGAGTGGAGGACAGGGGGACACCGGGGAGCTGTTTTTT.

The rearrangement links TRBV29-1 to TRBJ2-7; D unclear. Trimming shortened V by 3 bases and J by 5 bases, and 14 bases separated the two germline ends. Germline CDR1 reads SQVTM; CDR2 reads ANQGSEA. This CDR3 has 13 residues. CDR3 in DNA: TGCAGCGTTGAGTCCACCCTTGGAAACGAGCAGTACTTC. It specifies CSVESTLGNEQYF.

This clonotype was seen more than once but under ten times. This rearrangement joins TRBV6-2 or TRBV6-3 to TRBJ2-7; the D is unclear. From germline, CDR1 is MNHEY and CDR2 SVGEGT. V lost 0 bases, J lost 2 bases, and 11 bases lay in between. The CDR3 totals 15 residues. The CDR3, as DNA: TGTGCCAGCAGTTACTCGGGGAATGGGGCCTACGAGCAGTACTTC. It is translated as CASSYSGNGAYEQYF.

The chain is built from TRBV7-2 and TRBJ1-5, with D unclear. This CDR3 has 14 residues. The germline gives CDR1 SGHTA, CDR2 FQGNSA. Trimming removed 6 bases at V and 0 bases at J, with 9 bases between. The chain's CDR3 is CASSPSISNQPQHF. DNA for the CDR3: TGTGCCAGCAGTCCTTCGATTAGCAATCAGCCCCAGCATTTT.

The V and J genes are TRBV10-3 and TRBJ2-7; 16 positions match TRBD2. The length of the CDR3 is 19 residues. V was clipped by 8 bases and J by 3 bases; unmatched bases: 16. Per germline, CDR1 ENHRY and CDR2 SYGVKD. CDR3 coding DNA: TGTGCCATCCAGGCCGGGACTAGCGGGAGGGCCAGGGCCCACTACGAGCAGTACTTC. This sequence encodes CAIQAGTSGRARAHYEQYF.

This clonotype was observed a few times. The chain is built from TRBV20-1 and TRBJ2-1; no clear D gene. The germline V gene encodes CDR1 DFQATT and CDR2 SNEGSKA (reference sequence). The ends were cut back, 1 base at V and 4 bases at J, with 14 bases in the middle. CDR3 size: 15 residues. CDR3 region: CSARVGNGEYNEQFF. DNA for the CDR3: TGCAGTGCTAGAGTAGGGAACGGAGAATACAATGAGCAGTTCTTC.

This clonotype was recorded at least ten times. CDR3 nucleotide sequence: TGTGCCAGCAGTTTAGTGTGGGGACAGGGATCGAAGGCCAAAAACATTCAGTACTTC. It codes for CASSLVWGQGSKAKNIQYF. The rearrangement joins TRBV28 to TRBJ2-4, with 9 bases fitting TRBD1. CDR1 and CDR2 from the germline V gene are MDHEN and SYDVKM. The CDR3 runs 19 residues. Trimming cost V 2 bases and J 1 base; bases outside gene matches: 12.

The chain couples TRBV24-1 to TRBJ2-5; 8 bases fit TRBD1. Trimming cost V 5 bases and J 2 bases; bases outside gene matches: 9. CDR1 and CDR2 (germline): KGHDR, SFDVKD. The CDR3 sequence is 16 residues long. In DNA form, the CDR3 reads TGTGCCACCAGTGCACCCGGGACAGGACCTCAAGAGACCCAGTACTTC. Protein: CATSAPGTGPQETQYF.

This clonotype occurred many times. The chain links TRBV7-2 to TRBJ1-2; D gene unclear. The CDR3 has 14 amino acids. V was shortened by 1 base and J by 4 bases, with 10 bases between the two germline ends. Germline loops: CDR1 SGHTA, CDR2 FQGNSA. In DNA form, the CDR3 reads TGTGCCAGCAGCTTAGGGCCGGACTCCTATGGCTACACCTTC. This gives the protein CASSLGPDSYGYTF.

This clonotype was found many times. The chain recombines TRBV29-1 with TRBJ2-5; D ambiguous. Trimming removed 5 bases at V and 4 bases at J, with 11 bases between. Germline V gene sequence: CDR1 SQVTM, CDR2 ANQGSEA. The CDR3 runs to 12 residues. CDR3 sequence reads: CSVRALGETQYF. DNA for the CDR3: TGCAGCGTTCGGGCCCTGGGAGAGACCCAGTACTTC.

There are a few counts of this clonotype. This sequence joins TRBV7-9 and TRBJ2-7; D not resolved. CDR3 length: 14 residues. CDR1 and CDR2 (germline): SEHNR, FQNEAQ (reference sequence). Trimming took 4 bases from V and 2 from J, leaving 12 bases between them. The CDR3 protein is CASSSVGNAYEQYF. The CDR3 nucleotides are TGTGCCAGCAGCTCGGTGGGGAACGCCTACGAGCAGTACTTC.

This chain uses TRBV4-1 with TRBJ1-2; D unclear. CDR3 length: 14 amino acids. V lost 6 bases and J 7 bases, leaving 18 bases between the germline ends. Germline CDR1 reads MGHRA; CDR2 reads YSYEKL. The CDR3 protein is CASRPTRAYSGYTF. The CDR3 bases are TGCGCCAGCAGACCGACGCGGGCCTATTCTGGCTACACCTTC.

The CDR3 loop reads CAWSPRGGTYQPQHF. Here the CDR3 DNA reads TGTGCCTGGAGTCCCCGGGGGGGCACATATCAGCCCCAGCATTTT. The V and J genes are TRBV30 and TRBJ1-5; tentatively, D is TRBD1 (6 bases). The CDR3 is 15 amino acids. The V gene lost 2 bases and the J gene lost 5 bases, with 16 bases spanning the gap. Germline loops: CDR1 GTSNPN, CDR2 SVGIG (reference sequence).

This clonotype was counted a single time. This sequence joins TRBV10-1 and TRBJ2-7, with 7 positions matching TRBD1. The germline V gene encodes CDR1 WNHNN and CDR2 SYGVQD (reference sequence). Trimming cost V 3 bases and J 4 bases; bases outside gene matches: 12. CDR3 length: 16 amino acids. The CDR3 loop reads CASSEQQGLPGYEQYF. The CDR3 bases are TGCGCCAGCAGTGAACAACAGGGGCTCCCGGGATACGAGCAGTACTTC.